The 17 T cell receptor beta chains given below trace back to one sample, sequenced in a study of cytomegalovirus exposure and HLA in healthy donors. The PCR used 60 Vbeta and 13 Jbeta primers. Produced via immunoSEQ multiplex PCR; TCRdb's table is partial and in-frame only. The sample holds some 150,000 clones; roughly 70% are singletons and the top ten take around 4.7%. The sequencing sample was made of PBMCs. The receptors shown here come from a young man in good health and CMV-seropositive.

This chain links TRBV6-5 with TRBJ1-2; D is unclear. CDR1 is MNHEY and CDR2 is SVGAGI in the germline V gene. This CDR3 spans 14 amino acids. V was clipped by 7 bases and J by 4 bases, with 16 bases between them. For the CDR3, the DNA is TGTGCCAGCAATGACGAATTCCCAGGCTATGGCTACACCTTC. Protein sequence: CASNDEFPGYGYTF.

This clone was seen only a few times. The CDR3 loop reads CASSLPGQGVGEKLFF. The CDR3 nucleotides are TGTGCCAGCAGCTTGCCGGGACAGGGGGTAGGGGAAAAACTGTTTTTT. This chain uses TRBV7-2 with TRBJ1-4, with 11 nucleotides matching TRBD1. CDR1 is SGHTA, CDR2 FQGNSA, per germline. The CDR3 contains 16 residues. The V gene end was trimmed by 3 bases and the J gene end by 8 bases; junction bases not matched to a gene: 8.

The chain couples TRBV2 to TRBJ2-4, with 8 bases fitting TRBD1. Germline trimming cut 4 bases from V and 0 bases from J; bases unmatched to any gene: 11. This CDR3 has 18 residues. The germline V gene encodes CDR1 SNHLY and CDR2 FYNNEI. CDR3 sequence reads: CASSVAGGTNLAKNIQYF. CDR3 bases: TGTGCCAGCAGTGTTGCAGGGGGCACGAATTTAGCCAAAAACATTCAGTACTTC.

V and J are TRBV7-8 and TRBJ2-7; TRBD2 might be the D (6 bases). The CDR3 consists of 17 residues. V shed 1 base and J shed 0 bases, with 16 bases lying between them. CDR1 SGHVS and CDR2 FQNEAQ come from the germline V gene. The DNA of the CDR3 is TGTGCCAGCAGCTTAGGGGGAGGTAGGGCAGCCTCCTACGAGCAGTACTTC. Translating gives CASSLGGGRAASYEQYF.

This clone turned up a few times. The rearrangement joins TRBV27 to TRBJ1-5; 7 nucleotides align to TRBD1. Trimming removed 3 bases from V and 6 bases from J; junction bases left unmatched: 5. The CDR3 length is 14 residues. Germline-derived CDR1 and CDR2 are MNHEY and SMNVEV (reference sequence). This CDR3 reads CASSLTGQSQPQHF. The CDR3 region has the DNA TGTGCCAGCAGTTTGACGGGACAGTCTCAGCCCCAGCATTTT.

The chain uses TRBV6-1 and TRBJ2-3; D unclear. Germline assignment: CDR1 MNHNS and CDR2 SASEGT. Trimming cost V 3 bases and J 2 bases, with 9 bases left between them. The CDR3 runs to 14 residues. CDR3 amino acids: CASSDGRLTDTQYF. In nucleotides, the CDR3 is TGTGCCAGCAGTGACGGCAGACTCACAGATACGCAGTATTTT.

J is TRBJ2-4 and V is TRBV5-5, with 7 bases identical to TRBD2. Germline assignment: CDR1 SGHKS and CDR2 YYEKEE (reference sequence). There are 15 residues in the CDR3. The V segment lost 0 bases and the J segment 6 bases; nucleotides outside the gene matches: 6. The CDR3 DNA reads as TGTGCCAGCAGCTTGGTTTGGTCGGGAGGAAACATTCAGTACTTC. Encoded protein: CASSLVWSGGNIQYF.

CDR3 protein: CASSLDRRAKNIQYF. CDR3 in DNA: TGTGCCAGCAGCTTGGACAGAAGAGCCAAAAACATTCAGTACTTC. V is TRBV5-6 and J is TRBJ2-4; the D is unclear. This CDR3 comprises 15 residues. Germline V gives CDR1 SGHDT, CDR2 YYEEEE. Trimming stripped 0 bases from V and 0 bases from J, with 7 bases between.

The DNA of the CDR3 is TGTGCCAGCAGCTTAGGGGGGGACAGACGAGATACGCAGTATTTT. It is translated as CASSLGGDRRDTQYF. The rearrangement uses TRBV11-2 and TRBJ2-3; D perhaps matches TRBD1 (7 bases). CDR3 length: 15 amino acids. Germline CDR1 is SGHAT and CDR2 is FQNNGV. Trimming took 1 base from V and 5 from J, leaving 13 bases between them.

V gene TRBV18 combines with J gene TRBJ2-1; D possibly corresponds to TRBD2 (5 bases). CDR3 length equals 13 residues. V lost 5 bases and J 7 bases, leaving 12 bases between the germline ends. Germline V gene lookup returns CDR1 KGHSH and CDR2 LQKENI. The CDR3 DNA reads TGTGCCAGCTCAGGACTGTTCGGAAATGAGCAGTTCTTC. Amino acid sequence: CASSGLFGNEQFF.

This sequence joins TRBV2 and TRBJ1-5, with D unresolved. The CDR3 has 14 residues. V lost 4 bases, J lost 3 bases, and 10 bases lay in between. Germline assignment: CDR1 SNHLY and CDR2 FYNNEI. CDR3 loop: CASSVERFNQPQHF. DNA for the CDR3: TGTGCCAGCAGTGTAGAAAGATTCAATCAGCCCCAGCATTTT.

There are a few counts of this clone. This sequence joins TRBV11-3 and TRBJ2-1; D perhaps matches TRBD1 (5 bases). CDR1 and CDR2 from the germline V gene are SGHNT and YENEEA. V was clipped by 2 bases and J by 4 bases, with 12 bases between them. CDR3 length equals 15 residues. This CDR3 is CASSLSDSIYNEQFF. CDR3 nucleotides: TGTGCCAGCAGCTTATCCGACAGCATTTACAATGAGCAGTTCTTC.

The genes are TRBV7-2 and TRBJ1-2; the match to TRBD1 covers 9 bases. J lost 4 bases, V lost 5 bases, and 5 bases had no gene match. Germline CDR1 SGHTA, CDR2 FQGNSA. The CDR3 length is 14 residues. The DNA for the CDR3 is TGTGCCAGCAGCCGGACAGGGGTTGGCTATGGCTACACCTTC. Translating gives CASSRTGVGYGYTF.

V and J are TRBV7-6 and TRBJ2-7; 12 nucleotides match TRBD1. Germline lookup yields CDR1 SGHVS and CDR2 FNYEAQ. The CDR3 covers 15 residues. The ends lost 5 bases at V and 4 bases at J; junction bases unmatched: 6. The DNA for the CDR3 is TGTGCCAGCAGCACCCGGGACAGGGGGCCATACGAGCAGTACTTC. This sequence encodes CASSTRDRGPYEQYF. Full variable domain (rest looked up from reference TRBV7-6 and TRBJ2-7): GAGVSQSPRYKVTKRGQDVALRCDPISGHVSLYWYRQALGQGPEFLTYFNYEAQQDKSGLPNDRFSAERPEGSISTLTIQRTEQRDSAMYRCASSTRDRGPYEQYFGPGTRLTVT.

The chain combines TRBV7-2 with TRBJ1-1; D is ambiguous. V gave up 5 bases and J gave up 5 bases, with 15 bases separating them. Looked up from germline, CDR1 is SGHTA and CDR2 is FQGNSA. This CDR3 contains 14 residues. The CDR3 loop is CASSLAGSVTEAFF. DNA of the CDR3: TGTGCCAGCAGCCTCGCCGGGAGTGTTACTGAAGCTTTCTTT.

The chain combines TRBV5-1 with TRBJ2-7; 7 bases line up with TRBD2. With 2 bases clipped from V and 2 bases from J, the junction kept 4 bases outside the gene matches. The CDR3 has 14 residues. CDR1 SGHRS and CDR2 YFSETQ come from the germline V gene. CDR3 residues: CASSFSGGTYEQYF. As DNA, the CDR3 is TGCGCCAGCAGCTTTTCCGGGGGGACCTACGAGCAGTACTTC.

The rearrangement links TRBV6-6 to TRBJ1-1, with 7 bases matching TRBD1. The junction had 1 base not matched to a gene; V was cut back by 2 bases and J by 1 base. Looked up from germline, CDR1 is MNHNY and CDR2 is SVGAGI (reference sequence). The CDR3 length is 14 residues. CDR3 DNA sequence: TGTGCCAGCAGTTACGGACAGGCGAACACTGAAGCTTTCTTT. Protein product: CASSYGQANTEAFF.